This passage covers 15 T cell receptor beta chains from one sample sequenced in a study of T cells in tuberculosis. Time point: new active TB diagnosis, blood taken before or within 7 days of starting treatment. Profiled with immunoSEQ multiplex PCR; TCRdb holds only in-frame clones, not every one. The sample yields about 53,000 clones, 90% to 95% seen once. The material was PBMCs, obtained at tuberculosis diagnosis. These TCRs come from an adult with tuberculosis.

The V call is TRBV5-1, the J call TRBJ2-3, with D perhaps TRBD2 (5 bases). Deletions cut 2 bases from V and 2 bases from J, with 12 bases between. CDR3 length: 15 residues. Germline V gene lookup returns CDR1 SGHRS and CDR2 YFSETQ. The chain's CDR3 is CASSFGRGFTDTQYF. The CDR3 DNA sequence: TGCGCCAGCAGCTTCGGACGCGGGTTCACAGATACGCAGTATTTT.

This rearrangement joins TRBV30 to TRBJ2-7; tentative D call: TRBD1 (6 bases). The V and J ends lost 2 bases and 3 bases respectively, with 17 bases between them. This CDR3 is 15 amino acids long. Germline V gene sequence: CDR1 GTSNPN, CDR2 SVGIG (reference sequence). The CDR3 region has the DNA TGTGCCTGGAGTCCCGGCCAGGGGAAGGGCTACGAGCAGTACTTC. Protein: CAWSPGQGKGYEQYF.

The genes are TRBV6-1 and TRBJ1-4; D unresolved. The length of the CDR3 is 14 residues. Trimming removed 5 bases from V and 0 bases from J, with 7 bases in between. Looked up from germline, CDR1 is MNHNS and CDR2 is SASEGT. CDR3 in DNA: TGTGCCAGCAGTCCAGGTGCAACTAATGAAAAACTGTTTTTT. Its protein is CASSPGATNEKLFF.

The chain links TRBV9 to TRBJ2-1, with a weak D call TRBD1 (6 bases). The germline CDR1 and CDR2 sequences are SGDLS and YYNGEE. The CDR3 extends over 14 amino acids. The V and J ends lost 0 bases and 8 bases respectively, with 12 bases between them. The CDR3 sequence is CASSVENRVDEQFF. The DNA of the CDR3 is TGTGCCAGCAGCGTAGAAAACAGGGTCGATGAGCAGTTCTTC.

The chain recombines TRBV5-4 with TRBJ1-2; D is uncertain. Per germline, CDR1 SGHNT and CDR2 YYREEE (reference sequence). The length of the CDR3 is 13 residues. Deletions cut 1 base from V and 5 bases from J, with 9 bases between. The CDR3 loop is CASSLPGEYGYTF. DNA of the CDR3: TGTGCCAGCAGCTTGCCAGGCGAGTATGGCTACACCTTC.

In its sample, this clone was seen once. The chain employs TRBV4-1 and TRBJ1-4; D is unclear. The CDR3 has 16 amino acids. V was trimmed by 6 bases and J by 3 bases, leaving 17 bases between them. The germline CDR1 and CDR2 sequences are MGHRA and YSYEKL. CDR3 sequence reads: CASRLARASANEKLFF. Here the CDR3 DNA reads TGCGCCAGCAGACTAGCCCGGGCCTCGGCTAATGAAAAACTGTTTTTT.

This clone appeared a single time. This chain uses TRBV6-5 with TRBJ1-1; D possibly corresponds to TRBD1 (5 bases). The CDR3 has 11 amino acids. CDR1 MNHEY and CDR2 SVGAGI come from the germline V gene. Trimming stripped 10 bases from V and 5 bases from J, with 11 bases between. In nucleotides, the CDR3 is TGTGCCACCTTTAGGGGAACTGAAGCTTTCTTT. This gives the protein CATFRGTEAFF.

CDR3 loop: CASSQSTGRYEQYF. The CDR3 nucleotides read TGTGCCAGCAGCCAATCGACAGGGAGATACGAGCAGTACTTC. The rearrangement links TRBV4-2 to TRBJ2-7; 7 positions match TRBD1. Germline lookup yields CDR1 LGHNA and CDR2 YNFKEQ. V lost 2 bases, J lost 4 bases, and 5 bases stayed unmatched. The CDR3 extends over 14 amino acids.

This clone came up once. J is TRBJ2-3 and V is TRBV19, with 9 positions matching TRBD1. Trimming at V came to 6 bases and at J to 5 bases, leaving 6 bases not matched to a gene. The germline V gene has CDR1 LNHDA and CDR2 SQIVND (reference sequence). CDR3 size: 14 residues. CDR3 loop: CASSRDRAQDTQYF. In DNA, the CDR3 is TGTGCCAGTAGCCGGGACAGGGCCCAAGATACGCAGTATTTT.

The gene calls are TRBV15 and TRBJ2-5; 10 bases are shared with TRBD2. The CDR3 has 17 amino acids. CDR1 and CDR2 (germline): LNHNV, YYDKDF (reference sequence). V gave up 0 bases and J gave up 5 bases; unmatched junction bases: 9. As DNA, the CDR3 is TGTGCCACCAGCAGAGATAACGAGATAGCGGGAGGTGAGACCCAGTACTTC. This encodes CATSRDNEIAGGETQYF.

The chain joins TRBV27 to TRBJ2-7, with 10 bases aligning to TRBD1. Trimming removed 6 bases from V and 2 bases from J; junction bases left unmatched: 10. CDR1 and CDR2 from the germline V gene are MNHEY and SMNVEV (reference sequence). The CDR3 consists of 16 residues. DNA for the CDR3: TGTGCCAGCAGAACCTCCGGGACAGGGGCCCCCTACGAGCAGTACTTC. Protein sequence: CASRTSGTGAPYEQYF.

The chain combines TRBV4-3 with TRBJ1-6, with 7 positions matching TRBD1. The CDR3 is made up of 14 amino acids. J lost 7 bases, V lost 4 bases, and 4 bases had no gene match. Germline CDR1 is LGHNA and CDR2 is YSLEER. CDR3 nucleotide sequence: TGCGCCAGCAGCCCGACAGGGCGCAATTCACCCCTCCACTTT. This gives the protein CASSPTGRNSPLHF.

The rearrangement links TRBV14 to TRBJ2-1; 11 positions agree with TRBD2. The CDR3 length is 13 residues. Trimming cost V 4 bases and J 13 bases; bases outside gene matches: 6. Germline CDR1 is SGHDN and CDR2 is FVKESK. The CDR3 loop reads CASSRELAGEQFF. CDR3 DNA sequence: TGTGCCAGCAGCCGCGAACTAGCGGGAGAACAGTTCTTC.

The chain employs TRBV7-2 and TRBJ2-7, with 11 nucleotides matching TRBD1. The CDR3 totals 15 residues. The trim removed 3 bases at V and 7 bases at J, leaving 8 bases unmatched. Germline V gene sequence: CDR1 SGHTA, CDR2 FQGNSA. This chain's CDR3 is CASSFGGQGGQEQYF. CDR3 DNA: TGTGCCAGCAGCTTCGGGGGACAGGGGGGTCAGGAGCAGTACTTC.

The V and J genes are TRBV11-2 and TRBJ2-1; D ambiguous. Germline V gene sequence: CDR1 SGHAT, CDR2 FQNNGV. This CDR3 is 14 amino acids long. Trimming pared 1 base from V and 3 bases from J, leaving 7 bases between. DNA of the CDR3: TGTGCCAGCAGCTTAGTAGATAGCTACAATGAGCAGTTCTTC. It codes for CASSLVDSYNEQFF.